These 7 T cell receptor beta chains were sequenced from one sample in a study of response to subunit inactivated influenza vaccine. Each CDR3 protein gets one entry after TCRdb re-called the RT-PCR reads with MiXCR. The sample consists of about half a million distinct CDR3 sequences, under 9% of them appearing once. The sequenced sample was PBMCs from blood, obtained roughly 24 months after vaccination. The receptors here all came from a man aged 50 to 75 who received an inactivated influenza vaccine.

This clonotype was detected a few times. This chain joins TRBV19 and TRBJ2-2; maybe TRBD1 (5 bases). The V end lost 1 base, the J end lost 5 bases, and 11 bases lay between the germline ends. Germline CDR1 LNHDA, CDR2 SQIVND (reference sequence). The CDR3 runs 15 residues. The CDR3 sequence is CASSIVQGATGELFF. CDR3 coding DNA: TGTGCCAGTAGTATAGTCCAAGGGGCAACCGGGGAGCTGTTTTTT.

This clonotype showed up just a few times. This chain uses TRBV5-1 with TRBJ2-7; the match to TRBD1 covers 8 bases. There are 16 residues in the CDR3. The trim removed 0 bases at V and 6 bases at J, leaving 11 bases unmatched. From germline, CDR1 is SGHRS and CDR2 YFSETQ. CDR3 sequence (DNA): TGCGCCAGCAGCTTGGAATGGACAGGGAATTTAGGCGAGCAGTACTTC. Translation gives CASSLEWTGNLGEQYF.

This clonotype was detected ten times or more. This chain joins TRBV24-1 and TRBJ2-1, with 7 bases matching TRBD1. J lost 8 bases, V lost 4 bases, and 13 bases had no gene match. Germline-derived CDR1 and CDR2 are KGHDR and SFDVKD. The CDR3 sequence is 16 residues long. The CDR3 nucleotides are TGTGCCACCAGTGAGCCTAGAGGTGACAGGGCGGATGAGCAGTTCTTC. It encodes CATSEPRGDRADEQFF.

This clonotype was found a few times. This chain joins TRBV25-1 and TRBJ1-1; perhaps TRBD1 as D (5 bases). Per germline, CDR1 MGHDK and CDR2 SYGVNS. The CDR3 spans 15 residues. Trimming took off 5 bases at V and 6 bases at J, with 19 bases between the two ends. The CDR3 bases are TGTGCCAGCAGTATATCTGATTCGGGGGGACCTGAAGCTTTCTTT. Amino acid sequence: CASSISDSGGPEAFF.

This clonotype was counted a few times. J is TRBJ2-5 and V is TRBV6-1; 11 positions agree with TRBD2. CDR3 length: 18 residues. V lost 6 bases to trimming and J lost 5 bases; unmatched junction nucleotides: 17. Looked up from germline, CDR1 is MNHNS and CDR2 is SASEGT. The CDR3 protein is CASRDAAISGRAGETQYF. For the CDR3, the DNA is TGTGCCAGCAGAGACGCGGCGATTAGCGGGAGGGCCGGGGAGACCCAGTACTTC.

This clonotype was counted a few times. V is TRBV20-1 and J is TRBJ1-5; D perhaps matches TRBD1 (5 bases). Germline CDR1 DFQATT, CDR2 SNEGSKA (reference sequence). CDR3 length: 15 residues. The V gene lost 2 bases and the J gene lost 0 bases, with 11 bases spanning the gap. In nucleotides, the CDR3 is TGCAGTGCTAGAAGGGGTATCCGTAGCAATCAGCCCCAGCATTTT. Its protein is CSARRGIRSNQPQHF.

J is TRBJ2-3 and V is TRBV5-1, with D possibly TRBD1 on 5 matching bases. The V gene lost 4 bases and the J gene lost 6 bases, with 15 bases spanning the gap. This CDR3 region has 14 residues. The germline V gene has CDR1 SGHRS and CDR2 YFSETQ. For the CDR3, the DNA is TGCGCCAGCAGCCCAGTCCGACAGTGGGATACGCAGTATTTT. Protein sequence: CASSPVRQWDTQYF.